The 5 T cell receptor beta chains reported below all come from one sample, sequenced in a study of cytomegalovirus exposure and HLA in healthy donors. Sequencing was performed with immunoSEQ multiplex PCR; in TCRdb, only in-frame clones are kept and a portion is missing. This repertoire shows more than 85,000 clones, approximately 90% found once; its top ten account for over 1.3%. Sequencing input: PBMCs. These receptors originate from a woman aged 25-40 years in good health and CMV-seropositive.

Only one count was recorded for this clone. V gene TRBV5-5 combines with J gene TRBJ1-2; D remains ambiguous. The CDR3 sequence is 15 residues long. Germline lookup yields CDR1 SGHKS and CDR2 YYEKEE (reference sequence). Trimming pared 0 bases from V and 6 bases from J, leaving 15 bases between. The CDR3 protein is CASSLGPRVGDGYTF. CDR3 bases: TGTGCCAGCAGCTTGGGCCCCCGCGTAGGAGATGGCTACACCTTC. Full variable domain (rest looked up from reference TRBV5-5 and TRBJ1-2): DAGVTQSPTHLIKTRGQQVTLRCSPISGHKSVSWYQQVLGQGPQFIFQYYEKEERGRGNFPDRFSARQFPNYSSELNVNALLLGDSALYLCASSLGPRVGDGYTFGSGTRLTVV.

The chain carries TRBV4-2 and TRBJ2-3, with 9 bases that match TRBD2. Germline V gene sequence: CDR1 LGHNA, CDR2 YNFKEQ. The CDR3 length is 19 residues. The V segment lost 4 bases and the J segment 2 bases; nucleotides outside the gene matches: 16. The DNA of the CDR3 is TGTGCCAGCAGCCGAAATTTTGTTCGGGCTAGCGGGGACACAGATACGCAGTATTTT. Translated: CASSRNFVRASGDTDTQYF.

The chain carries TRBV10-1 and TRBJ2-1; D perhaps matches TRBD1 (6 bases). This CDR3 comprises 15 residues. V lost 6 bases, J lost 0 bases, and 12 bases lay in between. The germline V gene encodes CDR1 WNHNN and CDR2 SYGVQD (reference sequence). The chain's CDR3 is CASSALGASYNEQFF. CDR3 DNA: TGCGCCAGCAGCGCACTGGGGGCCTCCTACAATGAGCAGTTCTTC.

The rearrangement uses TRBV29-1 and TRBJ2-7; TRBD1 matches at 12 bases. With 7 bases clipped from V and 7 bases from J, the junction kept 8 bases outside the gene matches. This CDR3 has 13 residues. Germline V lookup: CDR1 SQVTM, CDR2 ANQGSEA. The CDR3 bases are TGCAGCGCTCTGGGACAGGGGGCGGAAGAGCAGTACTTC. This codes for CSALGQGAEEQYF.

The chain employs TRBV30 and TRBJ1-6, with 7 positions matching TRBD1. Germline lookup yields CDR1 GTSNPN and CDR2 SVGIG (reference sequence). V trimming: 0 bases; J trimming: 6 bases; junction bases outside the gene matches: 2. CDR3 length: 14 amino acids. CDR3 sequence reads: CAWSVGTVNSPLHF. CDR3 coding DNA: TGTGCCTGGAGTGTAGGGACAGTTAATTCACCCCTCCACTTT.